This T cell receptor beta chain was retrieved from a study of blood T cell repertoires in COVID-19. Study background: Samples representing acute and convalescent COVID-19 were sourced from the United States, Italy and Spain. In each case, the material was cDNA or gDNA derived from T cells, B-cell-depleted T cells, or PBMCs.

V lost 1 base, J lost 4 bases, and 7 bases lay in between. This CDR3 is 14 amino acids long. Germline-derived CDR1 and CDR2 are MNHNS and SASEGT. Original handling: Counts of nucleated cells, estimated from reference gene primer amplification, were obtained. Sequencing was performed with immunoSEQ multiplex PCR; in TCRdb, only in-frame clones are kept and a portion is missing. V and J calls and clone size follow that table, whereas D and trimming were derived from the DNA. This repertoire shows tens of thousands of clones, around 80% found once; its top ten account for approximately 25%. The sequence was collected from a man aged 55-75 years with active or convalescent COVID-19. What was sequenced was peripheral blood. The chain links TRBV6-1 to TRBJ1-4; the D gene is possibly TRBD1 (6 bases). The CDR3 coding sequence is TGTGCCAGCAGTGAAGGGACAGTTAATGAAAAACTGTTTTTT. Translating gives CASSEGTVNEKLFF.